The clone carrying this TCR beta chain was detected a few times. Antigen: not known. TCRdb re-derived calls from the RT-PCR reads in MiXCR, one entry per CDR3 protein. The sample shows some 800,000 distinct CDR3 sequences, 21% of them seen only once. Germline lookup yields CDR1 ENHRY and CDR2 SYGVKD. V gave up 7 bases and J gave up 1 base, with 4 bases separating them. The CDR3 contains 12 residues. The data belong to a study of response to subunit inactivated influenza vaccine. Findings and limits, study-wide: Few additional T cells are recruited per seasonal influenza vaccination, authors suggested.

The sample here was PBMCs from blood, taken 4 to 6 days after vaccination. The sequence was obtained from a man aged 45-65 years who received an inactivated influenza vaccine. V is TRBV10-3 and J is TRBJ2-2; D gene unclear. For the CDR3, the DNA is TGTGCCATCAAGAAGAACACCGGGGAGCTGTTTTTT. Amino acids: CAIKKNTGELFF.